This passage covers 10 T cell receptor beta chains from one sample sequenced in a study of blood T cell repertoires in COVID-19. Some clones are missing from TCRdb's copy, which holds only in-frame ones; the method was immunoSEQ multiplex PCR. Altogether some 110,000 clones are present, 80% to 90% being singletons, with the ten largest covering 8% to 10%. Sample: peripheral blood. These receptors originate from a woman in her 70s with acute or convalescent COVID-19.

The chain couples TRBV29-1 to TRBJ1-5, with 10 bases identical to TRBD1. V lost 4 bases to trimming and J lost 6 bases; unmatched junction nucleotides: 6. This CDR3 contains 14 residues. Germline-derived CDR1 and CDR2 are SQVTM and ANQGSEA. CDR3 sequence reads: CSVVVGDRGQPQHF. The CDR3 bases are TGCAGCGTTGTGGTCGGGGACAGGGGTCAGCCCCAGCATTTT.

The chain uses TRBV6-1 and TRBJ2-5; D is perhaps TRBD1 (5 bases). The germline V and J ends were trimmed by 4 bases and 2 bases, with 17 bases remaining between them. The CDR3 is 16 amino acids. From germline, CDR1 is MNHNS and CDR2 SASEGT. The CDR3 coding sequence is TGTGCCAGCAGTGTGTTACAGGAGCTGCTTCAAGAGACCCAGTACTTC. Its translation is CASSVLQELLQETQYF.

The chain has TRBV3-1 (or the pseudogene TRBV3-2) and TRBJ1-3; possibly TRBD1 for D (6 bases). This CDR3 is built from 14 residues. Trimming stripped 1 base from V and 8 bases from J, with 12 bases between. Germline CDR1 is LGHDT and CDR2 is YNNKEL (reference sequence). The CDR3 sequence: CASSQGQGTDTIYF. As DNA, the CDR3 is TGTGCCAGCAGCCAAGGTCAGGGGACGGACACCATATATTTT.

The rearrangement uses TRBV2 and TRBJ1-2, with a tentative D call TRBD1 (5 bases). Trimming took off 9 bases at V and 7 bases at J, with 18 bases between the two ends. This CDR3 spans 13 amino acids. Germline CDR1 reads SNHLY; CDR2 reads FYNNEI. The CDR3 here is CASSRDLRGGYTF. CDR3 nucleotide sequence: TGTGCCAGTTCCCGGGACTTACGAGGTGGCTACACCTTC.

There are a few counts of this clone. This chain connects TRBV6-5 to TRBJ1-3, with 10 nucleotides matching TRBD1. V gave up 6 bases and J gave up 8 bases; unmatched junction bases: 10. Germline assignment: CDR1 MNHEY and CDR2 SVGAGI. The CDR3 runs to 15 residues. The CDR3 loop is CASRGTGAFKDTIYF. CDR3 bases: TGTGCCAGCAGGGGGACAGGGGCCTTCAAGGACACCATATATTTT.

The rearrangement links TRBV15 to TRBJ2-3; D possibly corresponds to TRBD2 (5 bases). V lost 0 bases and J lost 6, with 25 bases in between. Germline V gene lookup returns CDR1 LNHNV and CDR2 YYDKDF (reference sequence). This CDR3 spans 19 amino acids. CDR3 DNA sequence: TGTGCCACCAGCAGAGATTTGGGCGGCGGACTGGGCTCACGCGATACGCAGTATTTT. It specifies CATSRDLGGGLGSRDTQYF.

This clone appeared a single time. The CDR3 nucleotides read TGTGCCAGCAGCCACAACATGGCGGGCTGGGCTTTCTTT. Its translation is CASSHNMAGWAFF. V usage is TRBV7-9 and J usage is TRBJ1-1; D unclear. The CDR3 loop spans 13 amino acids. The V end was cut by 5 bases, the J end by 11 bases, with 18 bases between. From germline, CDR1 is SEHNR and CDR2 FQNEAQ (reference sequence).

The chain links TRBV7-6 to TRBJ1-1, with D uncertain. V lost 5 bases, J lost 1 base, and 14 bases lay in between. This CDR3 is 15 amino acids long. The germline CDR1 and CDR2 sequences are SGHVS and FNYEAQ. The CDR3 loop reads CASSPRVTQNTEAFF. The CDR3 coding sequence is TGTGCCAGCAGCCCGCGGGTAACCCAGAACACTGAAGCTTTCTTT.

V and J are TRBV19 and TRBJ1-5; 8 positions match TRBD1. This CDR3 is built from 19 residues. The germline gives CDR1 LNHDA, CDR2 SQIVND (reference sequence). Trimming at V came to 4 bases and at J to 0 bases, leaving 14 bases not matched to a gene. CDR3 in amino acids: CASSSTDRADYYSNQPQHF. The CDR3 DNA is TGTGCCAGTAGTAGCACGGACAGGGCCGACTATTATAGCAATCAGCCCCAGCATTTT.

J is TRBJ2-1 and V is TRBV28, with TRBD2 matching over 11 bases. Losses at the gene ends were 5 bases for V and 4 bases for J; bases not matched to a gene: 7. Germline CDR1 reads MDHEN; CDR2 reads SYDVKM. The CDR3 runs to 16 residues. CDR3 coding DNA: TGTGCCAGCAGTCGAGAAGGACTAGCGGGTTACAATGAGCAGTTCTTC. This gives the protein CASSREGLAGYNEQFF.